This T cell receptor beta chain came from a study of shared clonotypes between healthy human individuals. At the level of the study: The study used three CD4 naive, three CD4 memory, two CD8 naive and one CD8 memory plate per donor.

CD45RO-negative, CCR7-selected cells formed the naive CD8 fraction, which excluded terminally differentiated effector memory CD45RA+ cells. HIV-negative, healthy adults without recent acute infections or vaccinations were the donors. A note on this clone: Its antigen remains unknown. This CDR3 is also generated by other DNA sequences in the sample.

Sequencing was performed with immunoSEQ multiplex PCR; in TCRdb, only in-frame clones are kept and a portion is missing. Of around 2,000,000 clones in the sample, approximately 94% were seen once. The V gene's germline CDR1 is KGHSH and CDR2 LQKENI. The CDR3 runs 17 residues. Trimming at V came to 3 bases and at J to 2 bases, leaving 7 bases not matched to a gene. Study-level results: Naive subsets typically showed greater estimated richness than memory subsets.

Sequenced sample: naive CD8+ T cells from PBMCs. This TCR was sampled from a young man in good health. Some clones in this sample may be carry-over from other donors' samples. The chain uses TRBV18 and TRBJ2-3; 11 bases are shared with TRBD2. The CDR3 region has the DNA TGTGCCAGCTCACCTCCCCGACTAGCGGGAACCACAGATACGCAGTATTTT. Translating it yields CASSPPRLAGTTDTQYF.